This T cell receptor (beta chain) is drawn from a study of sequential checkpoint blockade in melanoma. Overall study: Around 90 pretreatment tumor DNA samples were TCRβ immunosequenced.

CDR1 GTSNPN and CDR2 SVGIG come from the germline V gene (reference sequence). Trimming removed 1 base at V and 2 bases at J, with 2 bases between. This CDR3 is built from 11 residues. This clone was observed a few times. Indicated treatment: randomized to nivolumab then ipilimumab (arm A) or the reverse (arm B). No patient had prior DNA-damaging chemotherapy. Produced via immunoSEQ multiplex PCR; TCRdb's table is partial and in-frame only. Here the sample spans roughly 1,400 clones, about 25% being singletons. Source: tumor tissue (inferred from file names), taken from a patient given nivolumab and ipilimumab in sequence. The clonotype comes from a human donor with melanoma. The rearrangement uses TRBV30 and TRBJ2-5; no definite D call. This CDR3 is CAWSAQETQYF. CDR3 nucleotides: TGTGCCTGGAGTGCTCAAGAGACCCAGTACTTC.